The next 18 T cell receptor beta chains were all read from a single sample in a study of control samples from healthy donors and cancer patients. Libraries were prepared by immunoSEQ multiplex PCR; TCRdb keeps only in-frame clonotypes and omits some of them. The table lists 260,000 or so clones, approximately 80% of them singletons. Sequenced input: PBMCs. These receptors were collected from a woman aged 55-70 years with lung cancer.

The chain combines TRBV18 with TRBJ1-1, with a possible D match to TRBD1 (6 bases). Germline loops: CDR1 KGHSH, CDR2 LQKENI. V was clipped by 1 base and J by 1 base, with 10 bases between them. The CDR3 is 15 residues long. CDR3 residues: CASSPQADRNTEAFF. The CDR3 DNA is TGTGCCAGCTCACCACAGGCGGACAGGAACACTGAAGCTTTCTTT.

This clone was detected only once. The gene calls are TRBV18 and TRBJ2-7, with 10 nucleotides matching TRBD1. Germline assignment: CDR1 KGHSH and CDR2 LQKENI. V trimming: 3 bases; J trimming: 3 bases; junction bases outside the gene matches: 2. The CDR3 has 14 residues. The CDR3 nucleotides read TGTGCCAGCTCACCCGGGACAGGGGACTACGAGCAGTACTTC. Its protein is CASSPGTGDYEQYF.

CDR3 sequence reads: CASSLTSRSTDTQYF. The CDR3 nucleotides are TGTGCCAGCAGCTTAACTAGCCGTAGCACAGATACGCAGTATTTT. V usage is TRBV11-2 and J usage is TRBJ2-3, with a weak D call TRBD2 (6 bases). This CDR3 has 15 amino acids. Trimming left V 2 bases short and J 0 bases short, with 9 bases between. CDR1 is SGHAT and CDR2 is FQNNGV in the germline V gene.

The chain is built from TRBV4-2 and TRBJ2-7; TRBD2 aligns across 14 bases. Germline CDR1 reads LGHNA; CDR2 reads YNFKEQ. V was clipped by 1 base and J by 2 bases; unmatched bases: 4. This CDR3 spans 17 amino acids. CDR3 sequence (DNA): TGTGCCAGCAGCCAAGGGACTAGCGGGGGGACGACCTACGAGCAGTACTTC. This gives the protein CASSQGTSGGTTYEQYF.

The V and J genes are TRBV19 and TRBJ2-1; TRBD2 is a possible D gene (7 bases). The CDR3 covers 16 residues. Germline CDR1 reads LNHDA; CDR2 reads SQIVND (reference sequence). V lost 5 bases and J lost 5, with 19 bases in between. The CDR3 spells CASSSRGASGDNEQFF. The CDR3 DNA reads as TGTGCCAGTAGTTCAAGGGGGGCTAGCGGAGACAATGAGCAGTTCTTC.

V usage is TRBV18 and J usage is TRBJ2-5; 9 nucleotides line up with TRBD1. The CDR3 contains 13 residues. With 5 bases clipped from V and 5 bases from J, the junction kept 3 bases outside the gene matches. Per germline, CDR1 KGHSH and CDR2 LQKENI. Here the CDR3 reads CASSWGQGETQYF. The DNA of the CDR3 is TGTGCCAGCTCATGGGGACAGGGCGAGACCCAGTACTTC.

The rearrangement links TRBV6-5 to TRBJ1-2, with D tentatively TRBD1 (5 bases). This CDR3 has 14 residues. V lost 6 bases, J lost 2 bases, and 13 bases lay in between. Germline CDR1 reads MNHEY; CDR2 reads SVGAGI. The CDR3 region has the DNA TGTGCCAGCAGGGCGGGTGGGGACAACTATGGCTACACCTTC. Residues: CASRAGGDNYGYTF.

The chain recombines TRBV4-2 with TRBJ2-7; D gene ambiguous. This CDR3 comprises 12 residues. CDR1 and CDR2 from the germline V gene are LGHNA and YNFKEQ. Trimming took off 3 bases at V and 2 bases at J, with 5 bases between the two ends. The CDR3, as DNA: TGTGCCAGCAGCCAGATACCCTACGAGCAGTACTTC. This encodes CASSQIPYEQYF.

The V call is TRBV19, the J call TRBJ2-5; D is perhaps TRBD1 (5 bases). Germline V gives CDR1 LNHDA, CDR2 SQIVND (reference sequence). Trimming took 0 bases from V and 6 from J, leaving 14 bases between them. The CDR3 covers 15 residues. This CDR3 is CASSIDRAAGKTQYF. The DNA of the CDR3 is TGTGCCAGTAGTATAGACAGGGCCGCAGGGAAGACCCAGTACTTC. The full variable domain, in which reference TRBV19 and TRBJ2-5 provide the parts outside the CDR3, is DGGITQSPKYLFRKEGQNVTLSCEQNLNHDAMYWYRQDPGQGLRLIYYSQIVNDFQKGDIAEGYSVSREKKESFPLTVTSAQKNPTAFYLCASSIDRAAGKTQYFGPGTRLLVL.

This clone was recorded once. The chain employs TRBV11-3 and TRBJ2-1; D ambiguous. CDR1 is SGHNT and CDR2 is YENEEA in the germline V gene. With 3 bases removed from V and 5 bases from J, the gap between germline ends came to 14 bases. The length of the CDR3 is 15 residues. CDR3 DNA sequence: TGTGCCAGCAGCTTGACACAGACAAAAGACAATGAGCAGTTCTTC. Protein product: CASSLTQTKDNEQFF.

The V and J genes are TRBV11-3 and TRBJ2-7; a weak D match, TRBD2 (6 bases). V was shortened by 3 bases and J by 2 bases, with 14 bases between the two germline ends. The CDR3 has 15 amino acids. The V gene's germline CDR1 is SGHNT and CDR2 YENEEA. The CDR3 DNA reads TGTGCCAGCAGCTTGGGGGGAATTCCACCCTACGAGCAGTACTTC. Amino acids: CASSLGGIPPYEQYF.

Many counts were recorded for this clone. The V gene is TRBV6-5, the J gene TRBJ1-1; D gene uncertain. Germline CDR1 and CDR2: MNHEY and SVGAGI. Trimming removed 2 bases from V and 4 bases from J, with 11 bases in between. There are 14 residues in the CDR3. In DNA, the CDR3 is TGTGCCAGCAGTTACGATTCGGGAGGCACTGAAGCTTTCTTT. As protein: CASSYDSGGTEAFF.

This clone was picked up a small number of times. The chain has TRBV5-1 and TRBJ1-2; D ambiguous. The CDR3 consists of 11 residues. Germline V gene data show CDR1 as SGHRS and CDR2 as YFSETQ. Trimming cost V 4 bases and J 1 base, with 2 bases left between them. CDR3 amino acids: CASSNNYGYTF. The CDR3 DNA sequence: TGCGCCAGCAGCAATAACTATGGCTACACCTTC.

This clone was observed once. The chain is built from TRBV6-1 and TRBJ1-5, with D possibly matching TRBD1 (5 bases). Germline-derived CDR1 and CDR2 are MNHNS and SASEGT. The CDR3 totals 13 residues. The germline V and J ends were trimmed by 2 bases and 5 bases, with 7 bases remaining between them. CDR3 region: CASSESGDQPQHF. DNA of the CDR3: TGTGCCAGCAGTGAATCGGGGGATCAGCCCCAGCATTTT.

The V call is TRBV4-2, the J call TRBJ2-5; D not certain. Germline values: CDR1 LGHNA, CDR2 YNFKEQ. CDR3 length: 15 residues. V gave up 1 base and J gave up 5 bases, with 14 bases separating them. CDR3: CASSQGTADRETQYF. The CDR3 nucleotides read TGTGCCAGCAGCCAAGGGACCGCCGATAGGGAGACCCAGTACTTC.

J is TRBJ1-3 and V is TRBV19; the D gene is possibly TRBD1 (5 bases). The CDR3 covers 14 residues. Germline assignment: CDR1 LNHDA and CDR2 SQIVND (reference sequence). The ends were cut back, 10 bases at V and 0 bases at J, with 13 bases in the middle. The CDR3 DNA follows: TGTGCCACCCGAGGGGCTATCTCTGGAAACACCATATATTTT. This translates into CATRGAISGNTIYF.

The rearrangement joins TRBV19 to TRBJ1-2; TRBD1 is a possible D gene (6 bases). V lost 5 bases and J 7 bases, leaving 14 bases between the germline ends. Per germline, CDR1 LNHDA and CDR2 SQIVND (reference sequence). The length of the CDR3 is 13 residues. CDR3 region: CASSAGGLGGYTF. In DNA form, the CDR3 reads TGTGCCAGTAGTGCCGGGGGCTTAGGTGGCTACACCTTC.

The genes are TRBV7-3 and TRBJ2-7; a weak D match, TRBD2 (5 bases). Germline loops: CDR1 SGHTA, CDR2 FQGTGA. V dropped 4 bases and J dropped 5 bases, with 12 bases sitting between them. The CDR3 is made up of 13 amino acids. CDR3 in amino acids: CASSSRTGNEQYF. In DNA, the CDR3 is TGTGCCAGCAGCTCTCGGACTGGAAACGAGCAGTACTTC.